The 2 T cell receptor beta chains below all came from one sample that was sequenced in a study of cytomegalovirus exposure and HLA in healthy donors. With 60 Vbeta and 13 Jbeta primers, the PCR was carried out. Method: immunoSEQ multiplex PCR; TCRdb's copy keeps in-frame clones and lacks some. Altogether about 140,000 clones are present, roughly 76% being singletons, with the ten largest covering around 1.5%. The sequencing sample was made of PBMCs. The origin of the receptors is a female donor in good health and CMV-seronegative.

This clone was counted a single time. V usage is TRBV12-5 and J usage is TRBJ2-5; D perhaps matches TRBD1 (6 bases). Matching the DNA end better, TRBJ2-7 makes the J call doubtful. The germline V gene encodes CDR1 LGHNT and CDR2 FRNRAP. The CDR3 loop spans 15 amino acids. In DNA form, the CDR3 reads TGTGCTAGTGACTATACCACAGGGTCCTCCTACGAGCAGTACTTC. This codes for CASDYTTGSSYEQYF.

The chain combines TRBV15 with TRBJ1-5; TRBD1 is a possible D gene (5 bases). Trimming cost V 1 base and J 9 bases, with 13 bases left between them. Germline V gene sequence: CDR1 LNHNV, CDR2 YYDKDF (reference sequence). The CDR3 sequence is 14 residues long. Written as DNA, the CDR3 is TGTGCCACCAGCAGAGGGACATACGATCGGCCCCAGCATTTT. This translates into CATSRGTYDRPQHF.